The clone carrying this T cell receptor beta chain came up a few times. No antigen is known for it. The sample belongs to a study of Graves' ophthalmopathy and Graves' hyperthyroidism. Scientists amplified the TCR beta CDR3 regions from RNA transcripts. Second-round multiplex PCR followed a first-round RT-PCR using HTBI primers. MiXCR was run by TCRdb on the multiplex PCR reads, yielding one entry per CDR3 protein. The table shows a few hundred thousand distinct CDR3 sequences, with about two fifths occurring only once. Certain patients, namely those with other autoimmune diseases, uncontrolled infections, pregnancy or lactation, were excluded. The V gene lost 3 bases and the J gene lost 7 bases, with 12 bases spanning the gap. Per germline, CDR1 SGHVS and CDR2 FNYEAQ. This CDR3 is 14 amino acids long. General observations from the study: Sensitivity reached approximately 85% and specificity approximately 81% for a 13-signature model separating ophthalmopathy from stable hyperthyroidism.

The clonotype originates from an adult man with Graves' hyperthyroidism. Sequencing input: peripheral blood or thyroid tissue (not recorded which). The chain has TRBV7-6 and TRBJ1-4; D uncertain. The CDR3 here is CASSLTVTSEKLFF. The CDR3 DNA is TGTGCCAGCAGCTTGACTGTCACGAGTGAAAAACTGTTTTTT. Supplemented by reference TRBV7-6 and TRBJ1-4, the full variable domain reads GAGVSQSPRYKVTKRGQDVALRCDPISGHVSLYWYRQALGQGPEFLTYFNYEAQQDKSGLPNDRFSAERPEGSISTLTIQRTEQRDSAMYRCASSLTVTSEKLFFGSGTQLSVL.